What follows are 20 T cell receptor beta chains derived from one specimen sequenced in a study of memory CD4+ T cells and cytomegalovirus serostatus. Profiling relied on immunoSEQ multiplex PCR, and the TCRdb table lists in-frame clones only, not all of them. This sample has fewer than 90,000 clones; about 73% occur once, and the top ten carry just over 2.5%. The sort gate was single viable CD3+CD4+CD8-CD45RO+ cells for memory CD4+ T cells. The sequenced sample was memory CD4+ T cells from blood. The receptors here all came from an adult in good health and CMV-seropositive.

This clone has just a few counts. The chain employs TRBV7-9 and TRBJ1-1; D not resolved. Germline CDR1 is SEHNR and CDR2 is FQNEAQ (reference sequence). V was pared by 1 base and J by 11 bases, with 17 bases between. The CDR3 spans 14 residues. The CDR3 sequence: CASSLEGHRGNAFF. Here the CDR3 DNA reads TGTGCCAGCAGCTTAGAAGGCCACCGAGGGAATGCTTTCTTT.

J is TRBJ1-1 and V is TRBV29-1; D remains unclear. From germline, CDR1 is SQVTM and CDR2 ANQGSEA. V dropped 6 bases and J dropped 5 bases, with 19 bases sitting between them. This CDR3 has 14 residues. CDR3: CSVAGRMSRTEAFF. CDR3 nucleotides: TGCAGCGTCGCCGGGAGGATGAGTAGGACTGAAGCTTTCTTT.

This chain uses TRBV10-2 with TRBJ1-6; 8 positions match TRBD1. The CDR3 is made up of 15 amino acids. V shed 4 bases, J shed 8 bases, and the junction held 7 bases outside the gene matches. Looked up from germline, CDR1 is WSHSY and CDR2 is SAAADI. CDR3 coding DNA: TGCGCCAGCAGTGTTTACAGGGGGTTAGATTCACCCCTCCACTTT. This gives the protein CASSVYRGLDSPLHF.

The chain joins TRBV30 to TRBJ1-5, with D tentatively TRBD1 (5 bases). V dropped 4 bases and J dropped 6 bases, with 13 bases sitting between them. The V gene's germline CDR1 is GTSNPN and CDR2 SVGIG (reference sequence). The CDR3 totals 13 residues. DNA of the CDR3: TGTGCCTGGAATGGCAGGGAGGGTCAGCCCCAGCATTTT. Its translation: CAWNGREGQPQHF.

The chain has TRBV28 and TRBJ1-5; no reliable D call. The CDR3 is 14 residues long. The V gene lost 5 bases and the J gene lost 2 bases, with 10 bases spanning the gap. CDR1 MDHEN and CDR2 SYDVKM come from the germline V gene. The CDR3 DNA is TGTGCCAGCAGTGACCGGGTGGGCAATCAGCCCCAGCATTTT. Amino acid sequence: CASSDRVGNQPQHF.

This chain links TRBV5-1 with TRBJ1-5, with no clear D. Trimming took 0 bases from V and 1 from J, leaving 2 bases between them. This CDR3 region has 13 residues. Germline lookup yields CDR1 SGHRS and CDR2 YFSETQ. The DNA for the CDR3 is TGCGCCAGCAGCTTGGGAAGCAATCAGCCCCAGCATTTT. Amino acids: CASSLGSNQPQHF. Drawing the rest from reference TRBV5-1 and TRBJ1-5, the complete variable domain is KAGVTQTPRYLIKTRGQQVTLSCSPISGHRSVSWYQQTPGQGLQFLFEYFSETQRNKGNFPGRFSGRQFSNSRSEMNVSTLELGDSALYLCASSLGSNQPQHFGDGTRLSIL.

The V call is TRBV11-2, the J call TRBJ2-1; 8 bases are shared with TRBD2. Unmatched junction bases numbered 7, after V lost 0 bases and J lost 9 bases. Germline assignment: CDR1 SGHAT and CDR2 FQNNGV. The CDR3 covers 15 residues. CDR3 in DNA: TGTGCCAGCAGCTTAGAAATCGCGGGAGGCTCTGAGCAGTTCTTC. Residues: CASSLEIAGGSEQFF.

The rearrangement joins TRBV6-6 to TRBJ1-1; D remains ambiguous. Germline CDR1 reads MNHNY; CDR2 reads SVGAGI (reference sequence). V lost 0 bases to trimming and J lost 0 bases, with 11 bases between them. This CDR3 is 16 amino acids long. CDR3 residues: CASSYSRRDMNTEAFF. The DNA for the CDR3 is TGTGCCAGCAGTTACTCGAGGAGAGACATGAACACTGAAGCTTTCTTT.

The chain recombines TRBV4-1 with TRBJ2-7, with 9 positions matching TRBD1. Trimming at V came to 2 bases and at J to 0 bases, leaving 5 bases not matched to a gene. The CDR3 covers 16 residues. Germline V gives CDR1 MGHRA, CDR2 YSYEKL. CDR3 nucleotides: TGCGCCAGCAGCCAACCGCGGGACAGGGCCTCCTACGAGCAGTACTTC. This gives the protein CASSQPRDRASYEQYF.

The rearrangement uses TRBV5-1 and TRBJ2-3; weak D call: TRBD2 (5 bases). The CDR3 spans 18 residues. The V end was cut by 4 bases, the J end by 6 bases, with 27 bases between. Germline V gene lookup returns CDR1 SGHRS and CDR2 YFSETQ. The CDR3 DNA is TGCGCCAGCAGCCTAAACCCCGGTGGGAGACACGGGGAGGATACGCAGTATTTT. Translated, it gives CASSLNPGGRHGEDTQYF.

V and J are TRBV5-1 and TRBJ2-7; weak D call: TRBD1 (6 bases). From germline, CDR1 is SGHRS and CDR2 YFSETQ. Trimming shortened V by 2 bases and J by 4 bases, and 10 bases separated the two germline ends. This CDR3 has 13 residues. This CDR3 reads CASSFQGNYEQYF. The CDR3 DNA is TGCGCCAGCAGCTTTCAGGGGAATTACGAGCAGTACTTC.

The rearrangement links TRBV6-6 to TRBJ1-2, with a possible D match to TRBD1 (5 bases). Trimming removed 6 bases at V and 4 bases at J, with 15 bases between. Germline V gene data show CDR1 as MNHNY and CDR2 as SVGAGI (reference sequence). The CDR3 totals 14 residues. CDR3 DNA: TGTGCCAGCAGGTCTTTTCGACAGCTCTATGGCTACACCTTC. Encoded protein: CASRSFRQLYGYTF.

The chain has TRBV19 and TRBJ1-5, with a possible D match to TRBD1 (6 bases). Trimming pared 1 base from V and 2 bases from J, leaving 12 bases between. This CDR3 spans 16 amino acids. The germline gives CDR1 LNHDA, CDR2 SQIVND (reference sequence). CDR3 nucleotide sequence: TGTGCCAGTAGTATAGTTAGGGGGAATGGCAATCAGCCCCAGCATTTT. Amino acid sequence: CASSIVRGNGNQPQHF.

This chain joins TRBV19 and TRBJ1-6, with D tentatively TRBD1 (5 bases). CDR3 length equals 14 residues. CDR1 is LNHDA and CDR2 is SQIVND in the germline V gene (reference sequence). Trimming removed 3 bases from V and 11 bases from J, with 14 bases in between. CDR3 coding DNA: TGTGCCAGTAGTATGGTGGCTCCCAGGGCACCCCTCCACTTT. Protein sequence: CASSMVAPRAPLHF.

The chain couples TRBV4-1 to TRBJ1-1, with D uncertain. The CDR3 spans 15 residues. Per the germline V gene, CDR1 is MGHRA and CDR2 is YSYEKL. V shed 3 bases and J shed 0 bases, with 11 bases lying between them. The CDR3 DNA sequence: TGCGCCAGCAGCCAGGGGAGAGAGATGAACACTGAAGCTTTCTTT. The encoded protein is CASSQGREMNTEAFF.

The chain has TRBV7-9 and TRBJ1-1; TRBD1 might be the D (5 bases). Trimming cost V 5 bases and J 1 base, with 14 bases left between them. The CDR3 is made up of 15 amino acids. Germline CDR1 SEHNR, CDR2 FQNEAQ (reference sequence). CDR3: CASSPGGRQNTEAFF. The CDR3 coding sequence is TGTGCCAGCAGCCCCGGGGGGAGGCAGAACACTGAAGCTTTCTTT.

The rearrangement links TRBV7-2 to TRBJ2-4; 11 nucleotides line up with TRBD1. The CDR3 extends over 16 amino acids. Germline CDR1 is SGHTA and CDR2 is FQGNSA. The J segment lost 1 base and the V segment lost 5 bases, leaving 4 bases of the junction unmatched. Here the CDR3 reads CASSLGQGAAKNIQYF. The CDR3 DNA reads as TGTGCCAGCAGCCTCGGACAGGGGGCTGCCAAAAACATTCAGTACTTC.

The V gene is TRBV7-2, the J gene TRBJ2-7; TRBD2 agrees at 8 bases. The V gene's germline CDR1 is SGHTA and CDR2 FQGNSA. The CDR3 covers 16 residues. Germline trimming cut 5 bases from V and 6 bases from J; bases unmatched to any gene: 15. Written as DNA, the CDR3 is TGTGCCAGCAGCCACCCTGGGCGGGGGGTATTGGCCGAGCAGTACTTC. It is translated as CASSHPGRGVLAEQYF.

The chain couples TRBV6-6 to TRBJ1-2, with D perhaps TRBD1 (6 bases). V lost 8 bases and J lost 6, with 16 bases in between. The CDR3 covers 13 residues. Germline CDR1 is MNHNY and CDR2 is SVGAGI (reference sequence). In nucleotides, the CDR3 is TGTGCCAGCCGCGGGCAGGGGTCGGATGGCTACACCTTC. Residues: CASRGQGSDGYTF.

The V and J genes are TRBV1 and TRBJ2-1; TRBD2 was called by the table and not checked on the DNA. TRBV1 is described as a pseudogene. CDR3 length: 16 amino acids. CDR3 coding DNA: TGCACCAGCAGCCAAGGGGGGGCTAGCGGATACAATGAGCAGTTCTTC. Its translation: CTSSQGGASGYNEQFF.